A selection of T cell receptor beta chains follows, all from one sample in a study of spatial heterogeneity in lung cancer. In TCRdb, the 5' RACE reads were re-called with MiXCR into one record per CDR3 protein. Among under 30,000 distinct CDR3 sequences listed, roughly 4.5% were seen once. Here the sequenced sample was PBMCs, taken at surgery. The origin of the receptors is a male donor with early-stage non-small cell lung cancer. The CDR3 runs from the conserved cysteine through the conserved F or W. A D gene is named only where the DNA matches it firmly. Clone size is not always given. Where it is, it says once, few, many or a class for expanded clones.

TRBJ1-1,many,TRBD1,TRBV29-1,CSAGQVNTEAFF,TGCAGCGCGGGACAGGTGAACACTGAAGCTTTCTTT
TRBJ2-7,many,TRBD2,TRBV7-9,CASSLGSGSGSYEQYF,TGTGCCAGCAGCTTAGGTAGCGGGAGTGGATCCTACGAGCAGTACTTC
TRBJ2-2,many,NA,TRBV24-1,CATSDLRLGTENTGELFF,TGTGCCACCAGTGATCTCCGCCTGGGGACCGAGAACACCGGGGAGCTGTTTTTT
TRBJ2-6,NA,TRBD1,TRBV2,CASRRTGGSGANVLTF,TGTGCCAGCAGAAGAACAGGGGGCTCTGGGGCCAACGTCCTGACTTTC
TRBJ2-5,many,TRBD1,TRBV6-2/TRBV6-3,CASSYQGAKETQYF,TGTGCCAGCAGTTACCAGGGGGCTAAGGAGACCCAGTACTTC
TRBJ1-1,many,NA,TRBV5-1,CASSLGPGMNTEAFF,TGCGCCAGCAGCTTGGGGCCGGGGATGAACACTGAAGCTTTCTTT
TRBJ1-2,medium-sized,TRBD1,TRBV19,CASSRDRLGYTF,TGTGCCAGTAGCCGGGACAGACTTGGCTACACCTTC
TRBJ1-1,many,NA,TRBV7-2,CASSRTPGVTEAFF,TGTGCCAGCAGCCGGACCCCGGGGGTCACTGAAGCTTTCTTT
TRBJ2-7,many,NA,TRBV20-1,CSARDPGTRTEQYF,TGCAGTGCTAGAGATCCCGGGACACGGACCGAGCAGTACTTC
TRBJ1-1,many,TRBD1,TRBV4-3,CASSHTGQADTEAFF,TGCGCCAGCAGCCATACGGGACAGGCGGACACTGAAGCTTTCTTT
TRBJ2-7,few,NA,TRBV18,CASSPPAAYEQYF,TGTGCCAGCTCCCCCCCGGCAGCCTACGAGCAGTACTTC
TRBJ1-5,many,TRBD1,TRBV18,CASSGGTGDNQPQHF,TGTGCCAGCTCCGGTGGGACAGGGGACAATCAGCCCCAGCATTTT
TRBJ1-5,many,NA,TRBV9,CASSREGVRNQPQHF,TGTGCCAGCAGCCGAGAGGGGGTCCGCAATCAGCCCCAGCATTTT
TRBJ1-5,many,NA,TRBV6-5,CASSYSFAGARSNQPQHF,TGTGCCAGCAGTTACTCGTTTGCGGGGGCGCGTAGCAATCAGCCCCAGCATTTT
TRBJ2-3,many,NA,TRBV3-1,CASSQGPTGGLGDTQYF,TGTGCCAGCAGCCAAGGGCCGACTGGAGGACTGGGGGATACGCAGTATTTT
TRBJ2-2,medium-sized,TRBD1,TRBV6-5,CATARQGVGGGTGELFF,TGTGCCACCGCCCGACAGGGGGTAGGTGGAGGCACCGGGGAGCTGTTTTTT
TRBJ2-2,many,TRBD2,TRBV4-2,CASSQATSGGAGTGELFF,TGTGCCAGCAGCCAAGCAACTAGCGGGGGGGCCGGGACCGGGGAGCTGTTTTTT
TRBJ2-5,medium-sized,NA,TRBV29-1,CSVVRVLKREETQYF,TGCAGCGTTGTAAGGGTCCTAAAAAGGGAAGAGACCCAGTACTTC
TRBJ2-7,medium-sized,NA,TRBV14,CASSQAQGLLSYEQYF,TGTGCCAGCAGCCAAGCCCAGGGACTTCTCTCTTACGAGCAGTACTTC
TRBJ1-2,many,TRBD1,TRBV29-1,CSVPTGPNYGYTF,TGCAGCGTTCCGACAGGGCCTAACTATGGCTACACCTTC
TRBJ1-5,many,NA,TRBV27,CASSLRGATTNQPQHF,TGTGCCAGCAGTTTACGCGGGGCGACCACCAATCAGCCCCAGCATTTT
TRBJ2-2,many,TRBD2,TRBV20-1,CSARDRVSGSLNTGELFF,TGCAGTGCTAGAGATCGGGTTAGCGGGAGCTTGAACACCGGGGAGCTGTTTTTT
TRBJ1-1,many,NA,TRBV28,CASSYTGPRQAFF,TGTGCCAGCAGTTACACAGGGCCCCGGCAAGCTTTCTTT
TRBJ2-5,many,TRBD1,TRBV5-4,CASRPGTGGETQYF,TGTGCCAGCAGACCCGGGACAGGTGGGGAGACCCAGTACTTC
TRBJ2-5,many,TRBD1,TRBV7-2,CASSYHRGQETQYF,TGTGCCAGCAGCTACCACAGGGGCCAAGAGACCCAGTACTTC
TRBJ2-7,many,NA,TRBV6-4,CASNPRSAGLSYEQYF,TGTGCCAGCAACCCCAGATCCGCAGGGCTTAGCTACGAGCAGTACTTC
TRBJ2-3,many,TRBD1,TRBV28,CASIGGKTSGQGTDTQYF,TGTGCCAGCATCGGCGGGAAGACGTCGGGACAGGGTACAGATACGCAGTATTTT
TRBJ2-3,many,NA,TRBV7-3,CASSRTYSDTQYF,TGTGCCAGCAGTCGAACGTACTCAGATACGCAGTATTTT
TRBJ1-3,many,TRBD1,TRBV28,CASSSPGQGTVNTIYF,TGTGCCAGCAGTTCCCCCGGACAGGGGACGGTAAACACCATATATTTT
TRBJ2-2,many,NA,TRBV9,CASSRSLGANTGELFF,TGTGCCAGCAGCCGGAGCCTCGGGGCAAACACCGGGGAGCTGTTTTTT
TRBJ2-7,many,TRBD2,TRBV7-2,CASSSGTSGYEQYF,TGTGCCAGCAGCTCCGGGACTAGCGGCTACGAGCAGTACTTC
TRBJ1-5,NA,NA,TRBV4-2,CASSQGRNQPQHF,TGTGCCAGCAGCCAAGGTCGCAATCAGCCCCAGCATTTT